The clone carrying this T cell receptor beta chain was detected once. This specimen belongs to a study of blood T cell repertoires in COVID-19. Study details: Samples taken during acute and convalescent COVID-19 were collected in the United States, Italy and Spain.

Repertoires were generated with immunoSEQ multiplex PCR, while TCRdb's copy carries only in-frame clones and drops some. The table records 200,000 to 250,000 clones, around 90% of them present only once. Sequencing was done on a sample of PBMCs or T cells enriched from blood (not recorded which). The clonotype was recovered from a woman in her thirties who had been exposed to COVID-19.

This CDR3 reads CASSLLAAKGTGEQFF. In DNA, the CDR3 is TGTGCCAGCAGCCTACTAGCGGCCAAGGGGACCGGAGAGCAGTTCTTC. This chain uses TRBV7-9 with TRBJ2-1; TRBD2 matches at 8 bases. Trimming at V came to 5 bases and at J to 10 bases, leaving 16 bases not matched to a gene. Germline loops: CDR1 SEHNR, CDR2 FQNEAQ (reference sequence). CDR3 size: 16 residues.